One and the same sample provided the 13 T cell receptor beta chains below, sequenced in a study of blood T cell repertoires in COVID-19. Only in-frame clones appear in the TCRdb table, and some are missing; sequencing was by immunoSEQ multiplex PCR. The repertoire holds approximately 400,000 clones, with 89% as singletons. The sample comprised peripheral blood. The receptor source for this set is a man aged 40-49 years with acute or convalescent COVID-19.

This clone was seen only a few times. For the CDR3, the DNA is TGTGCCAGCAGCCCGGGAGCAGGGGGCGGAGAGACCCAGTACTTC. Encoded protein: CASSPGAGGGETQYF. This chain links TRBV5-5 with TRBJ2-5; 8 nucleotides match TRBD1. Trimming took 4 bases from V and 4 from J; bases not matched to a gene: 9. This CDR3 is 15 amino acids long. CDR1 is SGHKS, CDR2 YYEKEE, per germline (reference sequence).

This rearrangement joins TRBV20-1 to TRBJ1-2; TRBD1 is a possible D gene (5 bases). The CDR3 is made up of 12 amino acids. Germline CDR1 reads DFQATT; CDR2 reads SNEGSKA (reference sequence). The V gene lost 3 bases and the J gene lost 7 bases, with 12 bases spanning the gap. The CDR3 loop reads CSASQGSGGYTF. The CDR3 region has the DNA TGCAGTGCTAGTCAGGGTAGTGGTGGCTACACCTTC.

A few counts support this clone. V gene TRBV5-5 combines with J gene TRBJ1-5, with 9 bases identical to TRBD1. Germline V lookup: CDR1 SGHKS, CDR2 YYEKEE (reference sequence). CDR3 length equals 17 residues. Losses at the gene ends were 0 bases for V and 2 bases for J; bases not matched to a gene: 6. This CDR3 reads CASSLGVRTGGNQPQHF. The CDR3 DNA reads as TGTGCCAGCAGCTTGGGGGTTCGGACAGGGGGCAATCAGCCCCAGCATTTT. Drawing the rest from reference TRBV5-5 and TRBJ1-5, the complete variable domain is DAGVTQSPTHLIKTRGQQVTLRCSPISGHKSVSWYQQVLGQGPQFIFQYYEKEERGRGNFPDRFSARQFPNYSSELNVNALLLGDSALYLCASSLGVRTGGNQPQHFGDGTRLSIL.

The V call is TRBV10-3, the J call TRBJ1-1; 7 positions match TRBD1. The CDR3 runs 14 residues. V was pared by 4 bases and J by 5 bases, with 7 bases of the junction left unmatched. Germline values: CDR1 ENHRY, CDR2 SYGVKD. The CDR3 sequence: CAISGFTGETEAFF. The CDR3, as DNA: TGTGCCATCAGTGGCTTCACAGGGGAGACTGAAGCTTTCTTT.

CDR3 residues: CASGTGVSNTGELFF. In DNA, the CDR3 is TGTGCCAGCGGGACAGGGGTATCGAACACCGGGGAGCTGTTTTTT. The V call is TRBV28, the J call TRBJ2-2; 10 bases align to TRBD1. The germline V gene has CDR1 MDHEN and CDR2 SYDVKM. The CDR3 loop spans 15 amino acids. Trimming removed 8 bases from V and 0 bases from J; junction bases left unmatched: 3. Full variable domain (missing parts from reference TRBV28 and TRBJ2-2): DVKVTQSSRYLVKRTGEKVFLECVQDMDHENMFWYRQDPGLGLRLIYFSYDVKMKEKGDIPEGYSVSREKKERFSLILESASTNQTSMYLCASGTGVSNTGELFFGEGSRLTVL.

The chain joins TRBV4-2 to TRBJ1-2; 9 bases fit TRBD1. J lost 4 bases, V lost 0 bases, and 9 bases had no gene match. Germline lookup yields CDR1 LGHNA and CDR2 YNFKEQ. The CDR3 has 17 residues. The CDR3 DNA reads as TGTGCCAGCAGCCAAGACCTGGGGACAGGGACAAGCTATGGCTACACCTTC. Protein product: CASSQDLGTGTSYGYTF.

The chain recombines TRBV27 with TRBJ1-2; D remains ambiguous. V was trimmed by 5 bases and J by 7 bases, leaving 20 bases between them. The CDR3 has 15 residues. The germline CDR1 and CDR2 sequences are MNHEY and SMNVEV (reference sequence). CDR3 in amino acids: CASSDGLGSVGGYTF. CDR3 nucleotide sequence: TGTGCCAGCAGTGACGGACTTGGGAGCGTGGGTGGCTACACCTTC.

The J gene is TRBJ2-7, the V gene TRBV7-2; possible D gene TRBD1, 6 bases. The CDR3 runs to 14 residues. V was trimmed by 5 bases and J by 6 bases, leaving 17 bases between them. Per germline, CDR1 SGHTA and CDR2 FQGNSA. DNA of the CDR3: TGTGCCAGCAGCACCCGGGGCACAGGGCCCGAGCAGTACTTC. Its translation is CASSTRGTGPEQYF.

The rearrangement joins TRBV4-3 to TRBJ1-1; D might be TRBD1 (6 bases). Germline CDR1 is LGHNA and CDR2 is YSLEER. V was clipped by 2 bases and J by 4 bases, with 11 bases between them. This CDR3 region has 14 residues. The CDR3 bases are TGCGCCAGCAGCCAACAACAGGGAGCCACTGAAGCTTTCTTT. It translates to CASSQQQGATEAFF.

The V gene is TRBV4-1, the J gene TRBJ1-6; weak D call: TRBD1 (5 bases). Trimming pared 4 bases from V and 7 bases from J, leaving 14 bases between. This CDR3 contains 15 residues. Germline V gives CDR1 MGHRA, CDR2 YSYEKL. The CDR3 nucleotides read TGCGCCAGCAGCCCAGCGGGGACCCTCAATTCACCCCTCCACTTT. Protein: CASSPAGTLNSPLHF.

J is TRBJ1-4 and V is TRBV7-9; no reliable D call. The V and J ends lost 1 base and 2 bases respectively, with 8 bases between them. Germline CDR1 and CDR2: SEHNR and FQNEAQ (reference sequence). The CDR3 runs to 15 residues. CDR3 region: CASSLVGGTNEKLFF. The CDR3 DNA follows: TGTGCCAGCAGCTTAGTTGGAGGGACTAATGAAAAACTGTTTTTT.

The chain links TRBV7-2 to TRBJ1-2, with no clear D. CDR1 is SGHTA, CDR2 FQGNSA, per germline. This CDR3 region has 12 residues. Trimming removed 4 bases from V and 8 bases from J, with 11 bases in between. The CDR3 DNA reads TGTGCCAGCAGCTGGTCCCAGTCCGGCTACACCTTC. Translation gives CASSWSQSGYTF.

V usage is TRBV7-3 and J usage is TRBJ2-1; the D gene is possibly TRBD1 (6 bases). Germline CDR1 is SGHTA and CDR2 is FQGTGA. The CDR3 has 15 amino acids. Trimming pared 5 bases from V and 1 base from J, leaving 12 bases between. CDR3 sequence (DNA): TGTGCCAGCAGCCAGATCGGACAGTCCTACAATGAGCAGTTCTTC. Protein sequence: CASSQIGQSYNEQFF.